The sample holds many counts of the clone carrying this T cell receptor (beta chain). The data originate from a study of T cells in Graves' hyperthyroidism and ophthalmopathy. V was trimmed by 1 base and J by 6 bases, leaving 9 bases between them. The CDR3 runs 13 residues. In germline, CDR1 is SGHTA, CDR2 FQGNSA. Authors of the study amplified TCR beta CDR3 regions from RNA transcripts. Researchers ran a first-round RT-PCR on the TCR CDR3 using the HTBI primer set. TCRdb itself ran the multiplex PCR reads through MiXCR, one entry per CDR3 protein. Of about 500,000 distinct CDR3 sequences listed, 16% are singletons.

The receptor was derived from a woman aged 25 to 39 with Graves' ophthalmopathy. The gene calls are TRBV7-2 and TRBJ1-1; D is unresolved. Sequenced sample: blood. CDR3 region: CASSLDTWAEAFF. CDR3 nucleotides: TGTGCCAGCAGCTTAGACACCTGGGCTGAAGCTTTCTTT. The full variable domain, with the rest looked up from reference TRBV7-2 and TRBJ1-1, is GAGVSQSPSNKVTEKGKDVELRCDPISGHTALYWYRQSLGQGLEFLIYFQGNSAPDKSGLPSDRFSAERTGGSVSTLTIQRTQQEDSAVYLCASSLDTWAEAFFGQGTRLTVV.